This TCR beta chain stems from a study of response to subunit inactivated influenza vaccine. With respect to this clonotype: As yet, its antigen is unknown.

Overall study findings and caveats: Authors suggested few new T cells are recruited by each seasonal influenza vaccination.

From the RT-PCR reads, TCRdb called clonotypes with MiXCR, one entry per CDR3 protein. The sample comprises approximately 730,000 distinct CDR3 sequences, over 11% of which are singletons, and 5.5% to 7% rests with the top ten. The CDR3 extends over 13 amino acids. V gave up 3 bases and J gave up 0 bases, with 6 bases separating them. Germline values: CDR1 LNHDA, CDR2 SQIVND (reference sequence). The receptor's source is a man aged 45-65 years who received an inactivated influenza vaccine. Specimen: PBMCs from blood, collected 14 to 15 days before vaccination. V gene TRBV19 combines with J gene TRBJ2-7; D is undetermined. The CDR3 reads CASSIGPSYEQYF. CDR3 sequence (DNA): TGTGCCAGTAGTATCGGACCCTCCTACGAGCAGTACTTC.